This T cell receptor (beta chain) was observed in a study of T cell changes during pregnancy in multiple sclerosis. Assay used: immunoSEQ multiplex PCR; TCRdb lists only in-frame clones, some missing. The table has roughly 67,000 clones, 80% to 95% seen once. Trimming took off 2 bases at V and 8 bases at J, with 18 bases between the two ends. CDR1 SGHTA and CDR2 FQGNSA come from the germline V gene. The CDR3 runs 15 residues. This sequence joins TRBV7-2 and TRBJ1-2, with D maybe TRBD1 (6 bases). The sample in question was peripheral blood, obtained in the second trimester of pregnancy. The clonotype originates from a female donor with multiple sclerosis, enrolled in a pregnancy study. The CDR3 loop reads CASSLKLQGKAGYTF. The CDR3, as DNA: TGTGCCAGCAGCTTAAAATTGCAGGGGAAGGCCGGCTACACCTTC.